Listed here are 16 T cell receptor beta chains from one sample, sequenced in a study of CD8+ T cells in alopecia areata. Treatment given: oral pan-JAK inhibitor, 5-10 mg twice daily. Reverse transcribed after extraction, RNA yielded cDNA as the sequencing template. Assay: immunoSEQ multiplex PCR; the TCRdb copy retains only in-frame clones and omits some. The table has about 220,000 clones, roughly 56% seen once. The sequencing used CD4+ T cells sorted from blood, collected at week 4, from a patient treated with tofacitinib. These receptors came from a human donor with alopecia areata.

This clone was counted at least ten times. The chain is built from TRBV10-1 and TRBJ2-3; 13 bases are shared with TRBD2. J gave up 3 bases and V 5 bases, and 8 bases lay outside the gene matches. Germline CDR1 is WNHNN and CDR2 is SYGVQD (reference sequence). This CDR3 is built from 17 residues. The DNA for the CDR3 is TGCGCCAGCAGTCCCTGGGGACTAGCGGGGATTACAGATACGCAGTATTTT. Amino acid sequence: CASSPWGLAGITDTQYF.

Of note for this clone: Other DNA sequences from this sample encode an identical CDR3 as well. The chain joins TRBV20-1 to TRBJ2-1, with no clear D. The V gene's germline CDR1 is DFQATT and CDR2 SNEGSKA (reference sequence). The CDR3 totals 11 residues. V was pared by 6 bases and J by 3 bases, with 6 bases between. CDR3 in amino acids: CSAKNYNEQFF. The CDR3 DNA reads TGCAGTGCCAAAAACTACAATGAGCAGTTCTTC.

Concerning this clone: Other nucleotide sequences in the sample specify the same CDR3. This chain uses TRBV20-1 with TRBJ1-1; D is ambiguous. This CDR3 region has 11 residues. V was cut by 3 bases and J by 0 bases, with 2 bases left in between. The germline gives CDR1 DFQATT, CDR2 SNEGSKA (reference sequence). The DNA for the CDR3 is TGCAGTGCTAGTTTGAACACTGAAGCTTTCTTT. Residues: CSASLNTEAFF.

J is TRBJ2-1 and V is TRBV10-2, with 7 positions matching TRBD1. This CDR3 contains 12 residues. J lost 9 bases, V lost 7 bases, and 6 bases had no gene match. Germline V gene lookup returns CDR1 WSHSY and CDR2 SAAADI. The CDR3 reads CASTRNRGEQFF. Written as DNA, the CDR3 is TGCGCCAGCACAAGAAACAGGGGTGAGCAGTTCTTC.

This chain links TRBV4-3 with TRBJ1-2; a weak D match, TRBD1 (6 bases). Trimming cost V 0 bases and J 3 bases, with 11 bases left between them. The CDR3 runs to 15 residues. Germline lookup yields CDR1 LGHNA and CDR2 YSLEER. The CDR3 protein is CASSQDFRGDYGYTF. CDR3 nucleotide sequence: TGCGCCAGCAGCCAAGATTTTAGGGGGGACTATGGCTACACCTTC.

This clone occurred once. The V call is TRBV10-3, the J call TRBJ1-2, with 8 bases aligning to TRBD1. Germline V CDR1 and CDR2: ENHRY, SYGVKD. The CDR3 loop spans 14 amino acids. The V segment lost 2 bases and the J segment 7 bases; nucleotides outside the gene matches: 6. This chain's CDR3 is CAISEPGQGTGYTF. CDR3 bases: TGTGCCATCAGTGAGCCAGGACAGGGAACTGGCTACACCTTC.

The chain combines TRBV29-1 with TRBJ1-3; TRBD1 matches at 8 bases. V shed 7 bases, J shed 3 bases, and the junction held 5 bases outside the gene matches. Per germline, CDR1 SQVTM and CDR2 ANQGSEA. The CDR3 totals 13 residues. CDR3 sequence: CSGTGSNGNTIYF. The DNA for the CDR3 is TGCAGCGGGACAGGGAGCAATGGAAACACCATATATTTT.

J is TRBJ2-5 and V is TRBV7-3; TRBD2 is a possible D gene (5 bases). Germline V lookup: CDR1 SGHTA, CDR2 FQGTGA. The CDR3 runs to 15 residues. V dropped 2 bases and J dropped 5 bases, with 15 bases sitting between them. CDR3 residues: CASSLARTGGETQYF. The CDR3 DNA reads TGTGCCAGCAGCTTAGCGAGGACCGGCGGGGAGACCCAGTACTTC.

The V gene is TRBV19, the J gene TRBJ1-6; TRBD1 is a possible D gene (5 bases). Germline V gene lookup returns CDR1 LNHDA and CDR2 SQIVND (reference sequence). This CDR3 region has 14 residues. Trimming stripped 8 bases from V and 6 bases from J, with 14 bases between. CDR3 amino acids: CASQTANLNSPLHF. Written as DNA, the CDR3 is TGTGCCAGTCAGACAGCCAACCTTAATTCACCCCTCCACTTT.

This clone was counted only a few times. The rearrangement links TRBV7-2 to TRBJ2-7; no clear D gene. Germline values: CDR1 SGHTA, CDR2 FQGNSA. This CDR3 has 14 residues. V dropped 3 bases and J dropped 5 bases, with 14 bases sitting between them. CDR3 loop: CASSLRLTPNEQYF. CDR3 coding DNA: TGTGCCAGCAGCTTGCGACTGACACCAAACGAGCAGTACTTC. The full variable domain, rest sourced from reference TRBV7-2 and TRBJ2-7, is GAGVSQSPSNKVTEKGKDVELRCDPISGHTALYWYRQSLGQGLEFLIYFQGNSAPDKSGLPSDRFSAERTGGSVSTLTIQRTQQEDSAVYLCASSLRLTPNEQYFGPGTRLTVT.

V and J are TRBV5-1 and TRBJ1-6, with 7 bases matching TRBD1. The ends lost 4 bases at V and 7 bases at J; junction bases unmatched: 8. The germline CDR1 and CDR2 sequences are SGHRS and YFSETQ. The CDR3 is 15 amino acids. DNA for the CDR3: TGCGCCAGCAGCCTTACGACAGGGTCCAATTCACCCCTCCACTTT. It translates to CASSLTTGSNSPLHF.

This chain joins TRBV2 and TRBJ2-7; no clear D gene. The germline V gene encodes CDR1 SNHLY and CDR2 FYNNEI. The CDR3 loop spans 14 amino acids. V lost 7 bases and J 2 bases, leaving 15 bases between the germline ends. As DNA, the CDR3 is TGTGCCAGCATCGGAACGAGCGAAACCTACGAGCAGTACTTC. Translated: CASIGTSETYEQYF.

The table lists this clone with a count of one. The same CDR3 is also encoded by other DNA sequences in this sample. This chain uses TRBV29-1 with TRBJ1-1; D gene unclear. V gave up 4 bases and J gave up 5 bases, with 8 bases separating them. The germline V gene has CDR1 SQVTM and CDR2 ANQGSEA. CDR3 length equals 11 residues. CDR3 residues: CSVGLGTEAFF. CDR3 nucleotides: TGCAGCGTTGGTCTGGGTACTGAAGCTTTCTTT.

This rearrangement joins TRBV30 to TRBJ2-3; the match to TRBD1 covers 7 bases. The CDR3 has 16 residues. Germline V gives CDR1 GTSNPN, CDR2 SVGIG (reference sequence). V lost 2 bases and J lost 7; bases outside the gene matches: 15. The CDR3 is CAWSPPGQRPTYTQYF. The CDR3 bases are TGTGCCTGGAGTCCTCCGGGACAGCGACCGACTTATACGCAGTATTTT.

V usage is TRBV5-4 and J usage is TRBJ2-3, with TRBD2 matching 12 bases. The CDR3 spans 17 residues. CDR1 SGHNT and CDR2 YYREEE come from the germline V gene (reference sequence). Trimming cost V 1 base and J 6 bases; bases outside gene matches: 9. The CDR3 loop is CASSLYLLAGGPDTQYF. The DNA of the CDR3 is TGTGCCAGCAGCTTGTATCTACTAGCGGGGGGACCCGATACGCAGTATTTT.

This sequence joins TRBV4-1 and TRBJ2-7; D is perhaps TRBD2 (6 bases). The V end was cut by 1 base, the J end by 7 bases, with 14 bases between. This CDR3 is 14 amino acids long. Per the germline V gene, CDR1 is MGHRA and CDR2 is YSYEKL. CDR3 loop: CASSQAGVQGEQYF. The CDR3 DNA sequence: TGCGCCAGCAGCCAAGCGGGGGTTCAAGGAGAGCAGTACTTC.